The clone carrying this TCR beta chain was detected ten times or more. The sample originates from a study of molecular identifiers for immune sequencing clone quantification. Trimming shortened V by 5 bases and J by 6 bases, and 41 bases separated the two germline ends. The length of the CDR3 is 22 residues. The germline CDR1 and CDR2 sequences are DFQATT and SNEGSKA (reference sequence). One entry per CDR3 protein results from TCRdb running MiXCR on the PCR reads. The sample has about 40,000 distinct CDR3 sequences; 24% are singletons. The origin of this receptor is a human donor in good health. Some libraries in this study had Jurkat cell RNA spiked in. The J gene is TRBJ2-1, the V gene TRBV20-1, with a possible D match to TRBD2 (6 bases). The sequencing sample was made of naive CD8+ T cells from blood, with Jurkat cell RNA spiked in. As for subset: FACS-sorted CD8+CD4-CCR7+CD45RA+ naive T cells. The CDR3 nucleotides are TGCAGTGCTGCCGGGAGAGGGCAGCGTGCGGGAAAGGAAGGGGTCATGGGCAATGAGCAGTTCTTC. Amino acid sequence: CSAAGRGQRAGKEGVMGNEQFF.